A selection of T cell receptor beta chains follows, all from one sample in a study of blood T cells in healthy people across ages. TCRdb passed the 5' RACE reads through MiXCR, listing each CDR3 protein once. The table lists around 800,000 distinct CDR3 sequences, around 24% of them singletons. The data were also submitted as part of a second study, on T cells of mothers and their children.

Sequenced sample: blood. These receptors all come from a boy younger than 18 in good health. Each CDR3 is given with its conserved first and last residue. The D gene is left open where the match is weak. Clone size is given for some rows only: seen once, a few or many times, or a class if the clone is expanded.

D,J,size,V,DNA,CDR3
-,TRBJ2-5,few,TRBV20-1,TGCAGTGCTGCCTCCCGGGCCACGACGCTGGAGACCCAGTACTTC,CSAASRATTLETQYF
-,TRBJ2-1,few,TRBV20-1,TGCAGTGCTAGTTGGGGGCCCAATGAGCAGTTCTTC,CSASWGPNEQFF
-,TRBJ2-7,-,TRBV6-2/TRBV6-3,TGTGCCAGCAGTTACCCCCCCAAGGAGCAGTACTTC,CASSYPPKEQYF
TRBD1,TRBJ2-7,-,TRBV2,TGTGCCAGCATTTGGACAGGGACCTACGAGCAGTACTTC,CASIWTGTYEQYF
TRBD2,TRBJ2-7,-,TRBV7-9,TGTGCCAGCAGCGCCGGGACTAGCGCTTCCTACGAGCAGTACTTC,CASSAGTSASYEQYF
-,TRBJ2-3,-,TRBV4-1,TGCGCCAGCAGCCCCGGAAGGGCCAGAGGTTTTAGCACAGATACGCAGTATTTT,CASSPGRARGFSTDTQYF
-,TRBJ2-7,-,TRBV20-1,TGCAGTGCTCCACCCGGGACCGAAGCCTACGAGCAGTACTTC,CSAPPGTEAYEQYF
TRBD2,TRBJ2-5,few,TRBV12-3/TRBV12-4,TGTGCCAGCAAGAGCGGGGGGCAGGAGACCCAGTACTTC,CASKSGGQETQYF
-,TRBJ2-5,-,TRBV12-3/TRBV12-4,TGTGCCAGCAGTTTAGCAGGGTCGGGTCAAGAGACCCAGTACTTC,CASSLAGSGQETQYF
TRBD2,TRBJ2-1,few,TRBV2,TGTGCCAGCAGTGAATGGACTAGCATTGAAGAAGAGCAGTTCTTC,CASSEWTSIEEEQFF
-,TRBJ2-6,few,TRBV18,TGTGCCAGCTCAGATGCCCCGGGGTATGGGGCCAACGTCCTGACTTTC,CASSDAPGYGANVLTF
-,TRBJ2-7,few,TRBV25-1,TGTGCCAGCAGTGAATATAGTGTCTCCTACGAGCAGTACTTC,CASSEYSVSYEQYF
-,TRBJ1-1,few,TRBV5-5,TGTGCCAGCAGCCCGGAGTGGTCTGGACAGCGCCTCGCGGCTGAAGCTTTCTTT,CASSPEWSGQRLAAEAFF
TRBD2,TRBJ2-7,-,TRBV5-1,TGCGCCAGCAGCAAGACTAGCGGGGGGTCGTCCTACGAGCAGTACTTC,CASSKTSGGSSYEQYF
TRBD1,TRBJ1-1,few,TRBV5-1,TGCGCCAGCAGCTCCCGACAGGGGAGCACTGAAGCTTTCTTT,CASSSRQGSTEAFF
-,TRBJ2-1,-,TRBV30,TGTGCCTGGAGTATGGGGCAGGGGTACAATGAGCAGTTCTTC,CAWSMGQGYNEQFF
TRBD1,TRBJ1-1,few,TRBV5-1,TGCGCCAGCAGCCGAGGACAGGGCTTAATGAACACTGAAGCTTTCTTT,CASSRGQGLMNTEAFF
-,TRBJ2-5,-,TRBV3-1,TGTGCCAGCAGCCAAGCAGTAGGGGTGAAGACCCAGTACTTC,CASSQAVGVKTQYF
TRBD1,TRBJ1-3,-,TRBV29-1,TGCAGCGTTACGACCGGGACAGGGAAAAACACCATATATTTT,CSVTTGTGKNTIYF
-,TRBJ2-5,-,TRBV3-1,TGTGCCAGCAGCCACTGGACTGGTAAAGAGACCCAGTACTTC,CASSHWTGKETQYF
TRBD2,TRBJ2-5,-,TRBV7-9,TGTGCCAGCAGCTTAGCGAGCGGGGGCGAGAGCCAGTACTTC,CASSLASGGESQYF
-,TRBJ2-5,-,TRBV29-1,TGCAGCGTGAGGAGGAGGGGGCCCCAAGAGACCCAGTACTTC,CSVRRRGPQETQYF
-,TRBJ2-4,few,TRBV2,TGTGCCAGCAGTGACGAGTTAGGAGCCAAAAACATTCAGTACTTC,CASSDELGAKNIQYF
-,TRBJ2-1,-,TRBV20-1,TGCAGTGCTAGAGCGGCCTACAATGAGCAGTTCTTC,CSARAAYNEQFF
-,TRBJ2-2,-,TRBV12-3/TRBV12-4,TGTGCCACAGTCACGGGGCTGAACACCGGGGAGCTGTTTTTT,CATVTGLNTGELFF
-,TRBJ1-1,-,TRBV29-1,TGCAGCGTTGGTACAGGGATCCCTGAAGCTTTCTTT,CSVGTGIPEAFF
TRBD2,TRBJ2-1,few,TRBV9,TGTGCCAGCAGCCGGGTGATTAGCGGGGGGCACAATGAGCAGTTCTTC,CASSRVISGGHNEQFF
TRBD2,TRBJ2-5,-,TRBV29-1,TGCAGCGTTAAGGGGACTAGCGTGGAGACCCAGTACTTC,CSVKGTSVETQYF
TRBD2,TRBJ2-5,few,TRBV5-5,TGTGCCAGCAGCTTGTTAACTAGCGGGGTTGGTAAGACCCAGTACTTC,CASSLLTSGVGKTQYF
-,TRBJ2-7,few,TRBV27,TGTGCCAGCAGTTTATCGGTAGTGGGCTACGAGCAGTACTTC,CASSLSVVGYEQYF
-,TRBJ2-7,-,TRBV6-5,TGTGCCAGCAGTTACCTGGCGCAGGGTTTGGTAGAGCAGTACTTC,CASSYLAQGLVEQYF
TRBD2,TRBJ2-1,once,TRBV9,TGTGCCAGCAGCGTATCGCGGGGGTCGTATGAGCAGTTCTTC,CASSVSRGSYEQFF
-,TRBJ1-2,few,TRBV7-9,TGTGCCAGCGCGGGGCAGGGCTATGGCTACACCTTC,CASAGQGYGYTF